This entry lists 13 T cell receptor beta chains sequenced from one sample in a study of vaccination effects on CD4 cells after COVID-19. Repertoires were generated with immunoSEQ multiplex PCR, while TCRdb's copy carries only in-frame clones and drops some. In the table there are around 69,000 clones, 74% of which are singletons. Sequencing in the ViraFEST assay came after antigen-specific CD4+ T cells had been expanded with viral peptide pools, which were used to stimulate PBMC. Culturing for roughly 10 days preceded CD4+ T cell isolation. As their vaccination, participants received two doses of either BNT162b2 or mRNA-1273. Their recognized antigens are unknown. The source material was CD4+ T cells from PBMCs cultured with HCoV-229E spike peptides, sampled after COVID-19 vaccination. These receptors were collected from a human donor who received a COVID-19 vaccine.

This clone was seen a handful of times. This chain uses TRBV10-3 with TRBJ1-2, with 8 bases that match TRBD1. V shed 2 bases and J 14 bases; nucleotides not matched to a gene: 7. The CDR3 extends over 12 amino acids. Germline CDR1 is ENHRY and CDR2 is SYGVKD. The CDR3: CAISESGQGETF. CDR3 DNA sequence: TGTGCCATCAGTGAGAGCGGACAGGGAGAGACCTTC.

The chain recombines TRBV7-9 with TRBJ1-4, with 7 bases matching TRBD1. This CDR3 has 15 amino acids. The ends lost 3 bases at V and 3 bases at J; junction bases unmatched: 4. CDR1 is SEHNR and CDR2 is FQNEAQ in the germline V gene (reference sequence). The CDR3 sequence is CASSFVTGSNEKLFF. Here the CDR3 DNA reads TGTGCCAGCAGCTTCGTGACAGGGTCTAATGAAAAACTGTTTTTT. The full variable domain, completed using reference TRBV7-9 and TRBJ1-4, is DTGVSQNPRHKITKRGQNVTFRCDPISEHNRLYWYRQTLGQGPEFLTYFQNEAQLEKSRLLSDRFSAERPKGSFSTLEIQRTEQGDSAMYLCASSFVTGSNEKLFFGSGTQLSVL.

This clone was counted a single time. This rearrangement joins TRBV24-1 to TRBJ1-5; D not certain. Germline lookup yields CDR1 KGHDR and CDR2 SFDVKD. Trimming pared 2 bases from V and 7 bases from J, leaving 17 bases between. The CDR3 runs 16 residues. The CDR3 loop reads CATSDSRALSRQPQHF. In nucleotides, the CDR3 is TGTGCCACCAGTGATTCGCGGGCCTTGTCAAGGCAGCCCCAGCATTTT.

The J gene is TRBJ1-4, the V gene TRBV5-1; D gene ambiguous. CDR3 length equals 14 residues. The germline V gene has CDR1 SGHRS and CDR2 YFSETQ. The V gene lost 0 bases and the J gene lost 5 bases, with 8 bases spanning the gap. CDR3 nucleotides: TGCGCCAGCAGCTTGGGTGACTCAAATGAAAAACTGTTTTTT. Protein product: CASSLGDSNEKLFF.

The chain combines TRBV5-1 with TRBJ2-7; D is perhaps TRBD1 (6 bases). Trimming cost V 4 bases and J 1 base, with 12 bases left between them. The CDR3 sequence is 14 residues long. The V gene's germline CDR1 is SGHRS and CDR2 YFSETQ. The CDR3 spells CASSPTQGSYEQYV. As DNA, the CDR3 is TGCGCCAGCAGCCCGACACAGGGTTCCTACGAGCAGTACGTC.

This chain uses TRBV6-5 with TRBJ2-7; TRBD2 matches at 9 bases. CDR3 length: 14 residues. From germline, CDR1 is MNHEY and CDR2 SVGAGI. V shed 7 bases, J shed 3 bases, and the junction held 7 bases outside the gene matches. The CDR3: CASTSGGPLYEQYV. Here the CDR3 DNA reads TGTGCCAGCACAAGCGGGGGGCCACTCTACGAGCAGTACGTC.

The gene calls are TRBV12-3 or TRBV12-4 and TRBJ2-2; unclear D gene. Trimming left V 1 base short and J 13 bases short, with 7 bases between. CDR3 size: 11 residues. CDR3 in amino acids: CASSLGPGLFF. The CDR3 DNA sequence: TGTGCCAGCAGTTTAGGCCCGGGGCTGTTTTTT.

The chain employs TRBV14 and TRBJ2-5; 8 nucleotides align to TRBD2. V shed 6 bases and J 0 bases; nucleotides not matched to a gene: 9. The CDR3 length is 16 residues. Germline V lookup: CDR1 SGHDN, CDR2 FVKESK. The CDR3 coding sequence is TGTGCCAGCAGGGCTTCGAAGCGGGGGTACCAAGAGACCCAGTACTTC. Translation gives CASRASKRGYQETQYF.

This clone has just one count. This chain uses TRBV11-2 with TRBJ2-2; 7 bases are shared with TRBD1. Germline V gives CDR1 SGHAT, CDR2 FQNNGV. This CDR3 region has 15 residues. V lost 5 bases to trimming and J lost 1 base; unmatched junction nucleotides: 4. The CDR3 is CASSARTGNTGELFF. The CDR3 coding sequence is TGTGCCAGCAGCGCCCGGACAGGGAACACCGGGGAGCTGTTTTTT.

This clone has just one count. The chain's CDR3 is CASRSGIQPQHF. The CDR3 coding sequence is TGTGCCAGCCGTTCAGGGATCCAGCCCCAGCATTTT. The gene calls are TRBV25-1 and TRBJ1-5; maybe TRBD1 (5 bases). Trimming shortened V by 8 bases and J by 7 bases, and 12 bases separated the two germline ends. Germline-derived CDR1 and CDR2 are MGHDK and SYGVNS. The CDR3 totals 12 residues.

This chain links TRBV6-5 with TRBJ2-7, with D possibly matching TRBD2 (6 bases). V shed 5 bases and J shed 5 bases, with 16 bases lying between them. Germline CDR1 reads MNHEY; CDR2 reads SVGAGI. The CDR3 runs to 14 residues. The CDR3 nucleotides are TGTGCCAGCAGTCCTCAGGCGGGGCTGCACGAGCAGTACGTC. As protein: CASSPQAGLHEQYV.

The rearrangement links TRBV5-6 to TRBJ2-2; TRBD1 aligns across 7 bases. Per the germline V gene, CDR1 is SGHDT and CDR2 is YYEEEE. This CDR3 has 16 amino acids. After removal of 5 bases from V and 0 bases from J, the junction contained 7 bases not matched to a gene. CDR3 sequence reads: CASSIQGFANTGELFF. The CDR3, as DNA: TGTGCCAGCAGTATACAGGGGTTCGCGAACACCGGGGAGCTGTTTTTT.

This clone was found once. The chain links TRBV5-6 to TRBJ2-3, with D uncertain. CDR3 length: 15 amino acids. V gave up 0 bases and J gave up 0 bases, with 8 bases separating them. From germline, CDR1 is SGHDT and CDR2 YYEEEE. The DNA of the CDR3 is TGTGCCAGCAGCTTGGTTTACGGAAGCACAGATACGCAGTATTTT. It encodes CASSLVYGSTDTQYF.